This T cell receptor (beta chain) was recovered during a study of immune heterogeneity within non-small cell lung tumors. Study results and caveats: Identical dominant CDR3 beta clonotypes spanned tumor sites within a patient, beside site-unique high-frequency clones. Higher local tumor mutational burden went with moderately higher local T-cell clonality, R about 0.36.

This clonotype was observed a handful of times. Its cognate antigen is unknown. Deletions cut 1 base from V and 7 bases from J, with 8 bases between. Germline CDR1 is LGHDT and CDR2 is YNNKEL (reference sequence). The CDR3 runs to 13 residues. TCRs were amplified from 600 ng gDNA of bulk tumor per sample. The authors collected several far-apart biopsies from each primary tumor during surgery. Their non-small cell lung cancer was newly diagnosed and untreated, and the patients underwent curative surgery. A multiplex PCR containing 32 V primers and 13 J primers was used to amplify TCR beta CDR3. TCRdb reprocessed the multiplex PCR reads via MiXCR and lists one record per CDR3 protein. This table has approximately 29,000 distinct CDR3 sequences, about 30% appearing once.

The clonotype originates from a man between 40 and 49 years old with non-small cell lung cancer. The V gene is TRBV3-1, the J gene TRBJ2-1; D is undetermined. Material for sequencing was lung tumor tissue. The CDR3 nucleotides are TGTGCCAGCAGCCAAGGGATCCGTAATGAGCAGTTCTTC. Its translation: CASSQGIRNEQFF.